The clone carrying this T cell receptor beta chain was detected a few times. The antigen is undetermined. RNA transcripts were the template for amplifying TCR beta CDR3 regions. A set of HTBI primers served as the primers for a first-round RT-PCR of the TCR CDR3. TCRdb re-analysed the multiplex PCR reads in MiXCR, keeping a single row per CDR3 protein. The data show 300,000 to 450,000 distinct CDR3 sequences, around 14% seen once. These data belong to a study of T cells in Graves' hyperthyroidism and ophthalmopathy. Findings of the study overall: Most clonotypes expanded in thyroid above 0.001 were likewise present in blood.

Trimming removed 4 bases from V and 14 bases from J, with 16 bases in between. CDR3 length: 13 amino acids. CDR1 is KGHDR, CDR2 SFDVKD, per germline. Over 18 months, lack of ophthalmopathy progression marked Graves' hyperthyroidism as stable. Reasons for excluding patients were uncontrolled infection, other autoimmune disease, pregnancy or lactation. The PBMCs studied were ones that came from about 10 ml fresh peripheral blood. The TCR originated in a woman younger than 30 with Graves' hyperthyroidism. Sequencing was carried out using blood. This chain joins TRBV24-1 and TRBJ1-4; the D gene is possibly TRBD1 (5 bases). CDR3 in amino acids: CATSDVRDSRLFF. Here the CDR3 DNA reads TGTGCCACCAGTGACGTCCGGGACTCCCGCCTGTTTTTT.